These T cell receptor beta chains were read from a single sample in a study of OX40 agonist ivuxolimab in advanced cancers. Using immunoSEQ multiplex PCR, the repertoire was profiled, and TCRdb retains in-frame clones only, with some absent. The table has more than 20,000 clones, 65% to 80% seen once. Specimen: CD4+ or CD8+ T cells sorted from blood, collected in a trial of the OX40 agonist ivuxolimab. All receptors derive from an adult with an advanced solid tumor such as melanoma, head and neck, liver or kidney cancer. Each CDR3 is given with its conserved first and last residue. Fields, in order: V gene, clone size, D gene, J gene, CDR3 DNA, CDR3 protein. D genes are given only for firm matches. Clone size is shown for a subset of rows, as once, few, many or a class of expanded clone.

V: TRBV2; size: -; D: -; J: TRBJ2-7; DNA: TGTGCCAGCAGGATTTGGCGCTCCTACGAGCAGTACTTC; CDR3: CASRIWRSYEQYF
V: TRBV6-6; size: -; D: -; J: TRBJ2-7; DNA: TGTGCCAGCAGGGCAGGATCCTACGAGCAGTACTTC; CDR3: CASRAGSYEQYF
V: TRBV5-1; size: -; D: TRBD1; J: TRBJ2-5; DNA: TGCGCCAGCAGCCTGTCTCCGGGACAGGGAGAGACCCAGTACTTC; CDR3: CASSLSPGQGETQYF
V: TRBV5-1; size: -; D: -; J: TRBJ1-4; DNA: TGCGCCAGCTCCCAGGAAGATGAAAAACTGTTTTTT; CDR3: CASSQEDEKLFF
V: TRBV5-1; size: -; D: -; J: TRBJ2-7; DNA: TGCGCCAGCAGCTTCGTGGGACAAAATTACGAGCAGTACTTC; CDR3: CASSFVGQNYEQYF
V: TRBV4-2; size: -; D: -; J: TRBJ2-3; DNA: TGTGCCAGCAGCCAAGGAGGCTACCTCACAGATACGCAGTATTTT; CDR3: CASSQGGYLTDTQYF
V: TRBV11-2; size: -; D: -; J: TRBJ2-3; DNA: TGTGCCAGCAGCTTAGTGGGTATTGGAGGAACAGATACGCAGTATTTT; CDR3: CASSLVGIGGTDTQYF
V: TRBV10-3; size: medium-sized; D: -; J: TRBJ1-1; DNA: TGTGCCATCAGCCAACAGACCCAGAACACTGAAGCTTTCTTT; CDR3: CAISQQTQNTEAFF
V: TRBV14; size: -; D: -; J: TRBJ1-6; DNA: TGTGCCAGCAGCCAAGAATTAAGGACCTCACCCCTCCACTTT; CDR3: CASSQELRTSPLHF
V: TRBV7-2; size: once; D: -; J: TRBJ1-5; DNA: TGTGCCAGCAGCTTAGATGCAGGGAGAAGGCAGCCCCAGCATTTT; CDR3: CASSLDAGRRQPQHF
V: TRBV2; size: -; D: -; J: TRBJ1-1; DNA: TGTGCCAGCAGTTCTCGAGGGAGGGACACTGAAGCTTTCTTT; CDR3: CASSSRGRDTEAFF
V: TRBV5-6; size: -; D: -; J: TRBJ1-1; DNA: TGTGCCAGCAGCTTGAATCAGGGAGGGACTGAAGCTTTCTTT; CDR3: CASSLNQGGTEAFF
V: TRBV7-3; size: -; D: -; J: TRBJ1-6; DNA: TGTGCCAGCAGCTCATATAATTCACCCCTCCACTTT; CDR3: CASSSYNSPLHF
V: TRBV6-5; size: -; D: TRBD1; J: TRBJ2-7; DNA: TGTGCCAGCGGTTGGACAGGGAGAAACGAGCAGTACTTC; CDR3: CASGWTGRNEQYF
V: TRBV7-9; size: -; D: -; J: TRBJ2-7; DNA: TGTGCCAGCAGCTTATCCCATCGCGAGCAGTACTTC; CDR3: CASSLSHREQYF
V: TRBV4-3; size: once; D: TRBD1; J: TRBJ2-2; DNA: TGCGCCAGCAGCCAAGATGCCATTAGCCTCCGGGACAGGGACACCGGGGAGCTGTTTTTT; CDR3: CASSQDAISLRDRDTGELFF
V: TRBV6-4; size: -; D: -; J: TRBJ2-3; DNA: TGTGCCAGCAGTGACTCTCTCGGGGGGCCAGATACGCAGTATTTT; CDR3: CASSDSLGGPDTQYF
V: TRBV7-9; size: -; D: -; J: TRBJ1-6; DNA: TGTGCCAGCAGCTTAGAGGGACGGGGAAATTCACCCCTCCACTTT; CDR3: CASSLEGRGNSPLHF
V: TRBV7-9; size: -; D: TRBD2; J: TRBJ2-5; DNA: TGTGCCAGCAGCTTAGCCGGCGGGGGGCGCCAGTACTTC; CDR3: CASSLAGGGRQYF
V: TRBV11-2; size: -; D: TRBD1; J: TRBJ2-2; DNA: TGTGCCAGCAGCAGACCACTCGACAGGGGGTCCCCCGGGGAGCTGTTTTTT; CDR3: CASSRPLDRGSPGELFF
V: TRBV11-2; size: -; D: TRBD1; J: TRBJ2-7; DNA: TGTGCCAGCAGCTTAGGAAGGACAGGGTTACGATATGTCACCTACGAGCAGTACTTC; CDR3: CASSLGRTGLRYVTYEQYF
V: TRBV18; size: -; D: TRBD2; J: TRBJ2-7; DNA: TGTGCCAGCTCTTTGTCCAGCGGGGGCCTTAGGAACGAGCAGTACTTC; CDR3: CASSLSSGGLRNEQYF
V: TRBV16; size: -; D: -; J: TRBJ1-5; DNA: TGTGCCAGCAGCCAAATCGCCGGGGGATATAGCAATCAGCCCCAGCATTTT; CDR3: CASSQIAGGYSNQPQHF
V: TRBV7-7; size: -; D: -; J: TRBJ2-5; DNA: TGTGCTAGCAGCTTATACAGGGGAGCGGGGGAGACCCAGTACTTC; CDR3: CASSLYRGAGETQYF
V: TRBV7-9; size: -; D: -; J: TRBJ2-2; DNA: TGTGCCAGCAGCTTAGCGTCAGAGGGGATTGTGGTGAACACCGGGGAGCTGTTTTTT; CDR3: CASSLASEGIVVNTGELFF
V: TRBV7-8; size: -; D: TRBD1; J: TRBJ2-7; DNA: TGTGCCAGCAGCCAAGGACAGGGGGCGGGTAGGCAGTACTTC; CDR3: CASSQGQGAGRQYF
V: TRBV5-1; size: -; D: TRBD2; J: TRBJ2-5; DNA: TGCGCCAGCAGCGGCGGGTCAGCGGGGGCCCGAGAGACCCAGTACTTC; CDR3: CASSGGSAGARETQYF
V: TRBV10-2; size: -; D: -; J: TRBJ1-2; DNA: TGCGCCAGCGCGTTAGCTAACTATGGCTACACCTTC; CDR3: CASALANYGYTF
V: TRBV6-6; size: medium-sized; D: -; J: TRBJ2-2; DNA: TGTGCCAGCAGTCCCCGATCCGCTGAGACCGGGGAGCTGTTTTTT; CDR3: CASSPRSAETGELFF
V: TRBV4-3; size: -; D: -; J: TRBJ2-3; DNA: TGCGCCAGCAGCCAAGATAGTCTTACAGATACGCAGTATTTT; CDR3: CASSQDSLTDTQYF
V: TRBV29-1; size: few; D: -; J: TRBJ1-1; DNA: TGCAGCGTTGGCCGGTCTTCGGGCACTGAAGCTTTCTTT; CDR3: CSVGRSSGTEAFF
V: TRBV29-1; size: -; D: -; J: TRBJ1-1; DNA: TGCAGCGCACAACTTGGTGGGAACACTGAAGCTTTCTTT; CDR3: CSAQLGGNTEAFF
V: TRBV2; size: -; D: -; J: TRBJ1-5; DNA: TGTGCCAGCAGTGATTCAGGGAGGAGCAATCAGCCCCAGCATTTT; CDR3: CASSDSGRSNQPQHF
V: TRBV7-2; size: -; D: -; J: TRBJ2-3; DNA: TGTGCCAGCAGCTTCCAGATCGGAAGCACAGATACGCAGTATTTT; CDR3: CASSFQIGSTDTQYF
V: TRBV6-6; size: -; D: -; J: TRBJ1-2; DNA: TGTGCCAGCACCCCCTACGGGGCAGGGAAAACTGGCTACACCTTC; CDR3: CASTPYGAGKTGYTF
V: TRBV6-6; size: -; D: TRBD2; J: TRBJ2-5; DNA: TGTGCCAGCAGCACCGGGACTAGCTCCTCTCGGAAGTACTTC; CDR3: CASSTGTSSSRKYF
V: TRBV5-8; size: -; D: -; J: TRBJ1-1; DNA: TGTGCCAGCAGCTTGCGGGGAAGGAGCACTGAAGCTTTCTTT; CDR3: CASSLRGRSTEAFF
V: TRBV18; size: -; D: TRBD2; J: TRBJ2-5; DNA: TGTGCCAGCTCACCAGGACTAGCGGGCAGGGAGACCCAGTACTTC; CDR3: CASSPGLAGRETQYF
V: TRBV7-3; size: -; D: TRBD1; J: TRBJ1-1; DNA: TGTGCCAGCAGCCCCCTATCGACAGGGGAGTCTTTCTTT; CDR3: CASSPLSTGESFF
V: TRBV4-3; size: -; D: -; J: TRBJ2-7; DNA: TGCGCCAGCAGCCAAGGGACATTCAACGAGCAGTACTTC; CDR3: CASSQGTFNEQYF
V: TRBV18; size: -; D: -; J: TRBJ2-7; DNA: TGTGCCAGCTCACCAAGGGGGGACGAGCAGTACTTC; CDR3: CASSPRGDEQYF
V: TRBV7-2; size: -; D: -; J: TRBJ2-5; DNA: TGTGCCAGCAGCCTCAAAGAGACCCAGTACTTC; CDR3: CASSLKETQYF
V: TRBV5-6; size: -; D: -; J: TRBJ2-1; DNA: TGTGCCAGCAGCTTGTTGGGGGGCTCCTACAATGAGCAGTTCTTC; CDR3: CASSLLGGSYNEQFF
V: TRBV12-5; size: -; D: TRBD2; J: TRBJ2-1; DNA: TGTGCTAGTGGCCGGGGACTAGCGGAGCACAATGAGCAGTTCTTC; CDR3: CASGRGLAEHNEQFF